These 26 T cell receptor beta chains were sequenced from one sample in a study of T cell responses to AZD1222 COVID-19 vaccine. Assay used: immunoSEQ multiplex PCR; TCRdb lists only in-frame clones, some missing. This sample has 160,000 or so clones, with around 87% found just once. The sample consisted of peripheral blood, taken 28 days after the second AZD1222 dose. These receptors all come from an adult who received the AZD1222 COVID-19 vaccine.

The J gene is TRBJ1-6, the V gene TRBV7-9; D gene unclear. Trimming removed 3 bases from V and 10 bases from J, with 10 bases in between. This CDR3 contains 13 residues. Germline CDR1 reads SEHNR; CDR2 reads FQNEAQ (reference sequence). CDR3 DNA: TGTGCCAGCAGCTTTGGTGAAGAGTCACCCCTCCACTTT. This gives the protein CASSFGEESPLHF.

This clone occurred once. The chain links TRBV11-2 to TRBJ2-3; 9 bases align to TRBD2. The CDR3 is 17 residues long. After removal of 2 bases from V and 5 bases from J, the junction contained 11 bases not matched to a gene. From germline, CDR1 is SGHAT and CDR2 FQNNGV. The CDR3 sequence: CASSLILAGDKVDTQYF. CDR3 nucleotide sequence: TGTGCCAGCAGCTTAATCTTAGCGGGGGATAAGGTAGATACGCAGTATTTT.

As DNA, the CDR3 is TGTGCCAGCAGCTACGGGGGGGGTCGCCCTGAAGCTTTCTTT. Its translation: CASSYGGGRPEAFF. The chain links TRBV7-2 to TRBJ1-1, with D perhaps matching TRBD1 (5 bases). The germline CDR1 and CDR2 sequences are SGHTA and FQGNSA. This CDR3 has 14 residues. V was trimmed by 4 bases and J by 6 bases, leaving 15 bases between them.

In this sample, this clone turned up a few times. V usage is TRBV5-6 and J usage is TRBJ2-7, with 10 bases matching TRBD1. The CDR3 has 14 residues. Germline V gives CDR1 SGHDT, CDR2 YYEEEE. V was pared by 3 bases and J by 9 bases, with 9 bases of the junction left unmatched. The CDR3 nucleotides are TGTGCCAGCAGCTCCGGACAGGGGGGCCTTGGGCAGTACTTC. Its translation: CASSSGQGGLGQYF.

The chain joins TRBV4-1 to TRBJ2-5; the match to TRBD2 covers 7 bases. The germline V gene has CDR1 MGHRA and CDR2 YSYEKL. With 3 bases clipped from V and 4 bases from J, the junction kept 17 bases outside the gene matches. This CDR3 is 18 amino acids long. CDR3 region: CASSQEGLPSMGAETQYF. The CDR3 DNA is TGCGCCAGCAGCCAGGAGGGACTACCTTCCATGGGTGCAGAGACCCAGTACTTC.

The CDR3 region is CASSLSSNSNQPQHF. For the CDR3, the DNA is TGTGCCAGCAGCCTCTCGAGTAATAGCAATCAGCCCCAGCATTTT. V and J are TRBV7-6 and TRBJ1-5; D remains ambiguous. The CDR3 extends over 15 amino acids. Germline V gene lookup returns CDR1 SGHVS and CDR2 FNYEAQ. The V gene lost 5 bases and the J gene lost 0 bases, with 11 bases spanning the gap.

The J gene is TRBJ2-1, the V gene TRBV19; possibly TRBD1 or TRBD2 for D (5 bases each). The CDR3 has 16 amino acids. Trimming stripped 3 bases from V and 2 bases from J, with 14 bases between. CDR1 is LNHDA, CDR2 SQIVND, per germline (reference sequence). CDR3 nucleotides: TGTGCCAGTAGTATTGGAATGGGGGTTCCCTACAATGAGCAGTTCTTC. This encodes CASSIGMGVPYNEQFF.

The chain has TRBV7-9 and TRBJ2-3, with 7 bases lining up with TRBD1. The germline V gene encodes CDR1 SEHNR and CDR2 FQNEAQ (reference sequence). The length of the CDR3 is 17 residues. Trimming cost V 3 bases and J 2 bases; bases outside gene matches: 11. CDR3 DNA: TGTGCCAGCAGCTTGGCGTTGGGACAGTACTCCACAGATACGCAGTATTTT. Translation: CASSLALGQYSTDTQYF.

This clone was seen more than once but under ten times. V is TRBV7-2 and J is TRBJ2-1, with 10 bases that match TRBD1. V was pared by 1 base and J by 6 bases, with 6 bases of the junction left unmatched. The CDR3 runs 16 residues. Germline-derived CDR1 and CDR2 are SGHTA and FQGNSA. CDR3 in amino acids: CASSLERQGAFNEQFF. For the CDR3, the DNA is TGTGCCAGCAGCTTAGAACGACAGGGGGCGTTCAATGAGCAGTTCTTC. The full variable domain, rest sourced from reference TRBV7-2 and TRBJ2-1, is GAGVSQSPSNKVTEKGKDVELRCDPISGHTALYWYRQSLGQGLEFLIYFQGNSAPDKSGLPSDRFSAERTGGSVSTLTIQRTQQEDSAVYLCASSLERQGAFNEQFFGPGTRLTVL.

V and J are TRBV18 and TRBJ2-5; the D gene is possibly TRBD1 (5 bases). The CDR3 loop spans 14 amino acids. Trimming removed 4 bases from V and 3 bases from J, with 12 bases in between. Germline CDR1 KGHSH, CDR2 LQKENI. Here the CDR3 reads CASSRTTEKETQYF. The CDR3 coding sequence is TGTGCCAGCTCACGAACGACAGAGAAAGAGACCCAGTACTTC.

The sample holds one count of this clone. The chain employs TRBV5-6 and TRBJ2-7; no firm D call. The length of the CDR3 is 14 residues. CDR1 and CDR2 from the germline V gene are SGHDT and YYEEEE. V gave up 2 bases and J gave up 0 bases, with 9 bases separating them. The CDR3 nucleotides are TGTGCCAGCAGCTTTGGTGCAGGCTCCTACGAGCAGTACTTC. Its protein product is CASSFGAGSYEQYF.

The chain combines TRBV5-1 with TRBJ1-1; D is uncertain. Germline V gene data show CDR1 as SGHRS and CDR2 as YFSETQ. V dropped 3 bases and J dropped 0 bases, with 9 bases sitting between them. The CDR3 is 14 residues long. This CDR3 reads CASSSGTLNTEAFF. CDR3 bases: TGCGCCAGCAGCTCAGGCACCCTGAACACTGAAGCTTTCTTT.

The CDR3 loop reads CASSIQQGPFPYGYTF. The CDR3 bases are TGTGCCAGTAGTATACAACAGGGTCCGTTTCCCTATGGCTACACCTTC. The rearrangement joins TRBV19 to TRBJ1-2; a possible D gene is TRBD1 (6 bases). CDR1 LNHDA and CDR2 SQIVND come from the germline V gene (reference sequence). Between the trimmed V and J ends, which lost 2 bases and 4 bases, there was a span of 17 bases. CDR3 length: 16 residues.

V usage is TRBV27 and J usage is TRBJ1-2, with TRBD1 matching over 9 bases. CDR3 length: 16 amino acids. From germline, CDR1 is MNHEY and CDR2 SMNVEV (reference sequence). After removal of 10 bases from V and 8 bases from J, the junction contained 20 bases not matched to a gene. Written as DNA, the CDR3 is TGTGCCACCTCAGCCTCCCCGGGACAGGGCCCGAGAGGCTACACCTTC. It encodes CATSASPGQGPRGYTF.

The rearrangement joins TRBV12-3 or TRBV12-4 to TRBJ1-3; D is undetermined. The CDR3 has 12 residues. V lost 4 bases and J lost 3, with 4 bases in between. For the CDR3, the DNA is TGTGCCAGCAGTTCTTATGGAAACACCATATATTTT. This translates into CASSSYGNTIYF.

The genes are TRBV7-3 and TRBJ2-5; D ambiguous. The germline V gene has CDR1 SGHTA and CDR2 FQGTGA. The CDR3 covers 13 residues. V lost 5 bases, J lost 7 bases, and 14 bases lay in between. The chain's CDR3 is CASSNQAAGTQYF. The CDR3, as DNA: TGTGCCAGCAGCAACCAGGCAGCCGGGACCCAGTACTTC.

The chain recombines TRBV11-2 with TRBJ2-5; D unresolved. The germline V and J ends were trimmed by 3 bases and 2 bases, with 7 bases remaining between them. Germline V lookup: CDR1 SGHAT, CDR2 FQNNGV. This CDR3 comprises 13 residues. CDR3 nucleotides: TGTGCCAGCAGCTTCCGGCTTCAAGAGACCCAGTACTTC. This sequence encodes CASSFRLQETQYF.

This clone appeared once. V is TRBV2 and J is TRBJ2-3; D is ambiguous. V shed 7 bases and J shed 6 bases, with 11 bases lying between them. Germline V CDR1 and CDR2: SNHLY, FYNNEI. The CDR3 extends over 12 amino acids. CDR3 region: CASNPLGDTQYF. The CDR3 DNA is TGTGCCAGCAACCCGTTAGGTGATACGCAGTATTTT.

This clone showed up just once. CDR3 protein: CAISGAGGNTGELFF. DNA for the CDR3: TGTGCCATCAGTGGGGCGGGAGGGAACACCGGGGAGCTGTTTTTT. The chain employs TRBV10-3 and TRBJ2-2, with TRBD2 identical over 8 bases. The J segment lost 1 base and the V segment lost 4 bases, leaving 2 bases of the junction unmatched. Looked up from germline, CDR1 is ENHRY and CDR2 is SYGVKD. CDR3 length equals 15 residues.

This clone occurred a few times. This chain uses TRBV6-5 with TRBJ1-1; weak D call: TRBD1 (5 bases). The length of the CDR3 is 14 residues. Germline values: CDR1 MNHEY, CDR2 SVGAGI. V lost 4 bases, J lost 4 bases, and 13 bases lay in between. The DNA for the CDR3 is TGTGCCAGCAGTTCGGACACCCTAGCCACTGAAGCTTTCTTT. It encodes CASSSDTLATEAFF.

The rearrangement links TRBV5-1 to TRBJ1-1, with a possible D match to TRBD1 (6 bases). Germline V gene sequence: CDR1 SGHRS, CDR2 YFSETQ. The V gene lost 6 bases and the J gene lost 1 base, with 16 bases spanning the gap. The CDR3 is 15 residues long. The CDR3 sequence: CASTPGGGPNTEAFF. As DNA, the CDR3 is TGCGCCAGCACCCCTGGGGGGGGCCCGAACACTGAAGCTTTCTTT.

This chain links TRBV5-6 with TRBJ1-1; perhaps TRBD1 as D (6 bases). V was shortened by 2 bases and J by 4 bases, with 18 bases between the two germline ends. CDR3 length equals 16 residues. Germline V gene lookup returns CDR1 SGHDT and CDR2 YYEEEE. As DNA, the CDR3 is TGTGCCAGCAGCTTAACCCCCGGGGGCGCGGGCACTGAAGCTTTCTTT. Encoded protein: CASSLTPGGAGTEAFF.

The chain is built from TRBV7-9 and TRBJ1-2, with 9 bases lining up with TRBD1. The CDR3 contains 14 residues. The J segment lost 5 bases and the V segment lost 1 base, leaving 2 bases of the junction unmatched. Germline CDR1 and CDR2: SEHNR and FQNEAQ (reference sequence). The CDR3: CASSLEQGAYGYTF. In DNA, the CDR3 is TGTGCCAGCAGCTTAGAACAGGGGGCATATGGCTACACCTTC.

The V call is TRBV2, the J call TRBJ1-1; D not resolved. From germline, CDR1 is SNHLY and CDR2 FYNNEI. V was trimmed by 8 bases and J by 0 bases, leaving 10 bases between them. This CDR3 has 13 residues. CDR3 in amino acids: CASPGVMNTEAFF. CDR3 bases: TGTGCCAGCCCAGGTGTCATGAACACTGAAGCTTTCTTT.

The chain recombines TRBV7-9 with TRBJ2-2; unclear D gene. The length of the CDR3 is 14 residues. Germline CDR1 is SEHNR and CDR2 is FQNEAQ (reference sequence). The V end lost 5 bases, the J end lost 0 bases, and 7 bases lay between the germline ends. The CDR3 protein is CASSPYTNTGELFF. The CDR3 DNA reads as TGTGCCAGCAGCCCCTATACGAACACCGGGGAGCTGTTTTTT.

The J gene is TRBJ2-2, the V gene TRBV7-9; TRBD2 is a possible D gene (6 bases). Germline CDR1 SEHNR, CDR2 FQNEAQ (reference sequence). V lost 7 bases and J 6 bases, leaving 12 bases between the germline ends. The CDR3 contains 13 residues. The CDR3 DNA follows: TGTGCCAGCACCCAATCGGGAGCCGGGGAGCTGTTTTTT. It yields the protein CASTQSGAGELFF.